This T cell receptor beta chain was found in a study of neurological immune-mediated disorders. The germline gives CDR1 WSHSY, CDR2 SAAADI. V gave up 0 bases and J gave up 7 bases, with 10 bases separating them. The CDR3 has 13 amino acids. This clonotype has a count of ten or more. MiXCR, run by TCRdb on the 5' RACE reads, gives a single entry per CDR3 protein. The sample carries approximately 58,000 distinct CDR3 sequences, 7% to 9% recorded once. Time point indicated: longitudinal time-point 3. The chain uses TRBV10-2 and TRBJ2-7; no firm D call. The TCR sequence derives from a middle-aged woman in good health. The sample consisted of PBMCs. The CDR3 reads CASSESSVGEQYF. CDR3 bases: TGCGCCAGCAGTGAGTCGTCGGTTGGGGAGCAGTACTTC.